This entry lists 21 T cell receptor beta chains sequenced from one sample in a study of human T cells and chemical hapten exposure (dated by TCRdb to about 2021). Explained via the paper, the time point label denotes: pre-sensitization, week 0. Taken with the paper, the label for treatment or condition translates to: therapeutic diphenylcyclopropenone sensitization with weekly scalp DPC. Receptor amplification or capture employed RACE. This sample was sequenced with a NextSeq 500. TCRdb reran the public reads through fastp at Q25 and MiXCR, keeping productive beta chains. Rows with a matching CDR3 protein are joined into one entry that keeps the most common DNA and genes. The sample profile shows approximately 52,000 distinct CDR3 sequences; roughly 9.9% of them were found once. In total, the top ten clones hold 14% of the sample. Sequenced material: whole blood, taken in connection with sensitization to the hapten diphenylcyclopropenone (DPC). Receptor source: a woman aged 40 to 50 with alopecia areata. Some clones in this sample may be carry-over from other donors' samples.

This clonotype was recorded at least ten times. The rearrangement links TRBV12-3 or TRBV12-4 to TRBJ2-3, with TRBD2 as a possible D gene (6 bases). V was shortened by 3 bases and J by 0 bases, with 10 bases between the two germline ends. CDR3 length equals 15 residues. CDR3 residues: CASSLRRASTDTQYF. The CDR3 DNA is TGTGCCAGCAGTTTGAGGAGGGCCAGCACAGATACGCAGTATTTT.

This clonotype was observed at least ten times. The V and J genes are TRBV27 and TRBJ1-1; a possible D gene is TRBD1 (6 bases). Germline CDR1 is MNHEY and CDR2 is SMNVEV (reference sequence). The CDR3 is 11 amino acids. The V end was cut by 4 bases, the J end by 7 bases, with 7 bases between. The CDR3 is CASSSDSEAFF. The DNA for the CDR3 is TGTGCCAGCAGTTCGGACAGTGAAGCTTTCTTT.

Ten or more counts support this clonotype. The rearrangement uses TRBV28 and TRBJ2-7, with 10 bases aligning to TRBD1. The CDR3 is made up of 14 amino acids. Trimming took 2 bases from V and 7 from J; bases not matched to a gene: 5. Germline V lookup: CDR1 MDHEN, CDR2 SYDVKM. As DNA, the CDR3 is TGTGCCAGCAGTTTACGACAGGGGGCAAAAGAGCAGTACTTC. Translated, it gives CASSLRQGAKEQYF. Variable domain in full (rest from reference TRBV28 and TRBJ2-7): DVKVTQSSRYLVKRTGEKVFLECVQDMDHENMFWYRQDPGLGLRLIYFSYDVKMKEKGDIPEGYSVSREKKERFSLILESASTNQTSMYLCASSLRQGAKEQYFGPGTRLTVT.

The chain has TRBV11-1 and TRBJ2-3, with TRBD1 identical over 7 bases. Trimming removed 5 bases from V and 4 bases from J; junction bases left unmatched: 12. This CDR3 comprises 16 residues. The germline gives CDR1 SGHAT, CDR2 FQDESV (reference sequence). The CDR3 coding sequence is TGTGCCAGCAGCCTAGAAGGGGGCCGGATGTCAGATACGCAGTATTTT. Its translation is CASSLEGGRMSDTQYF.

At least ten counts were recorded for this clonotype. The CDR3 spells CASSSQPGGYEQYF. CDR3 DNA: TGTGCCAGCTCATCCCAACCTGGCGGGTACGAGCAGTACTTC. The V and J genes are TRBV18 and TRBJ2-7; D is perhaps TRBD2 (5 bases). Trimming cost V 5 bases and J 4 bases, with 15 bases left between them. Per the germline V gene, CDR1 is KGHSH and CDR2 is LQKENI. This CDR3 region has 14 residues.

This clonotype has a count of ten or more. The rearrangement joins TRBV14 to TRBJ1-1; 7 bases are shared with TRBD1. With 5 bases clipped from V and 7 bases from J, the junction kept 1 base outside the gene matches. Germline loops: CDR1 SGHDN, CDR2 FVKESK. The CDR3 spans 11 residues. The CDR3 sequence: CASSNRGEAFF. The CDR3, as DNA: TGTGCCAGCAGCAACAGGGGTGAAGCTTTCTTT.

This clonotype appeared many times. The chain carries TRBV5-1 and TRBJ2-7, with D perhaps being TRBD1 or TRBD2 (6 bases each). Germline-derived CDR1 and CDR2 are SGHRS and YFSETQ. The CDR3 length is 14 residues. V lost 5 bases, J lost 3 bases, and 15 bases lay in between. CDR3 bases: TGCGCCAGCAGTTGGGGGGCGGGCCTCTACGAGCAGTACTTC. It is translated as CASSWGAGLYEQYF.

Ten or more counts support this clonotype. The chain links TRBV19 to TRBJ2-1; D is possibly TRBD1 (6 bases). The CDR3 runs to 16 residues. The V gene lost 9 bases and the J gene lost 0 bases, with 18 bases spanning the gap. Germline V gene lookup returns CDR1 LNHDA and CDR2 SQIVND (reference sequence). CDR3 loop: CASSHQTGGSYNEQFF. CDR3 DNA sequence: TGTGCCAGCTCACACCAGACAGGTGGCTCCTACAATGAGCAGTTCTTC.

V is TRBV5-1 and J is TRBJ2-2; 7 bases are shared with TRBD2. The CDR3 runs to 14 residues. V dropped 6 bases and J dropped 4; count of bases not matched to a gene: 6. Germline CDR1 and CDR2: SGHRS and YFSETQ. The CDR3 DNA is TGCGCCAGCAAATGGCTAGCGGCCACCGGGGAGCTGTTTTTT. Protein sequence: CASKWLAATGELFF.

This clonotype was picked up many times. The chain has TRBV29-1 and TRBJ1-1; TRBD1 might be the D (5 bases). Between the trimmed V and J ends, which lost 5 bases and 4 bases, there was a span of 14 bases. CDR1 SQVTM and CDR2 ANQGSEA come from the germline V gene. The CDR3 extends over 13 amino acids. CDR3 region: CSVRRTLATEAFF. The CDR3 DNA sequence: TGCAGCGTTAGACGGACATTAGCCACTGAAGCTTTCTTT. Looking up the rest from reference TRBV29-1 and TRBJ1-1 gives the full variable domain: SAVISQKPSRDICQRGTSLTIQCQVDSQVTMMFWYRQQPGQSLTLIATANQGSEATYESGFVIDKFPISRPNLTFSTLTVSNMSPEDSSIYLCSVRRTLATEAFFGQGTRLTVV.

The chain employs TRBV6-2 or TRBV6-3 and TRBJ2-7; no clear D gene. CDR1 is MNHEY and CDR2 is SVGEGT in the germline V gene. This CDR3 is built from 15 residues. V gave up 2 bases and J gave up 0 bases, with 11 bases separating them. The CDR3 region has the DNA TGTGCCAGCAGTTACCCAGGCGATCTCTCCTACGAGCAGTACTTC. Translating gives CASSYPGDLSYEQYF.

This clonotype was seen a handful of times. The CDR3 nucleotides read TGTGCCAGTAGTCCCAATGGGAAGGGCTCCTACGAGCAGTACTTC. Translation: CASSPNGKGSYEQYF. The chain recombines TRBV19 with TRBJ2-7; D uncertain. The CDR3 sequence is 15 residues long. Germline values: CDR1 LNHDA, CDR2 SQIVND (reference sequence). V lost 5 bases and J 0 bases, leaving 14 bases between the germline ends.

This clonotype has a handful of counts. The gene calls are TRBV6-4 and TRBJ2-2; the D gene is possibly TRBD2 (5 bases). Germline CDR1 is MRHNA and CDR2 is SNTAGT. The CDR3 sequence is 14 residues long. The ends were cut back, 0 bases at V and 3 bases at J, with 5 bases in the middle. In nucleotides, the CDR3 is TGTGCCAGCAGTGACTCCGGGGACACCGGGGAGCTGTTTTTT. Translated: CASSDSGDTGELFF.

This clonotype was recorded at least ten times. The V and J genes are TRBV2 and TRBJ2-2; D not resolved. Germline lookup yields CDR1 SNHLY and CDR2 FYNNEI. This CDR3 spans 16 amino acids. The ends were cut back, 0 bases at V and 4 bases at J, with 12 bases in the middle. In DNA, the CDR3 is TGTGCCAGCAGTGAAGCCTCCATAACTATCACCGGGGAGCTGTTTTTT. It yields the protein CASSEASITITGELFF.

This chain connects TRBV15 to TRBJ1-1; D remains unclear. The germline V gene encodes CDR1 LNHNV and CDR2 YYDKDF (reference sequence). The ends were cut back, 0 bases at V and 5 bases at J, with 10 bases in the middle. The CDR3 sequence is 14 residues long. This CDR3 is CATSRDLAGTEAFF. The CDR3 bases are TGTGCCACCAGCAGAGATTTGGCCGGAACTGAAGCTTTCTTT.

This clonotype has ten or more counts. This chain links TRBV4-3 with TRBJ1-5; a weak D match, TRBD1 (6 bases). The germline CDR1 and CDR2 sequences are LGHNA and YSLEER. The CDR3 has 16 residues. V was pared by 0 bases and J by 5 bases, with 14 bases between. For the CDR3, the DNA is TGCGCCAGCAGCCAAGATTGGGGGGGCCTTGATCAGCCCCAGCATTTT. Protein sequence: CASSQDWGGLDQPQHF.

CDR3 nucleotide sequence: TGTGCCAGCAGCCGAACGCCGGACGCGGGTTCACCCCTCCACTTT. It specifies CASSRTPDAGSPLHF. The chain uses TRBV7-6 and TRBJ1-6, with no clear D. Germline lookup yields CDR1 SGHVS and CDR2 FNYEAQ. The CDR3 length is 15 residues. V was cut by 5 bases and J by 9 bases, with 17 bases left in between.

In DNA form, the CDR3 reads TGCAGTGCTAGGGGACTAGTTGCGCAGTATTTT. This sequence encodes CSARGLVAQYF. The rearrangement joins TRBV20-1 to TRBJ2-3, with 8 bases fitting TRBD2. There are 11 residues in the CDR3. The J segment lost 10 bases and the V segment lost 3 bases, leaving 3 bases of the junction unmatched. CDR1 and CDR2 from the germline V gene are DFQATT and SNEGSKA (reference sequence).

The chain uses TRBV12-3 or TRBV12-4 and TRBJ1-5; tentatively, D is TRBD1 (5 bases). The CDR3 is 13 residues long. Trimming left V 5 bases short and J 6 bases short, with 11 bases between. The CDR3 DNA sequence: TGTGCCAGCAGTCGTATCACAGGTCAGCCCCAGCATTTT. Its translation: CASSRITGQPQHF.

The table lists this clonotype with a few counts. The V and J genes are TRBV28 and TRBJ1-5; TRBD1 might be the D (6 bases). The V gene's germline CDR1 is MDHEN and CDR2 SYDVKM. The CDR3 has 16 residues. V lost 7 bases, J lost 0 bases, and 16 bases lay in between. CDR3: CASTISGGFSNQPQHF. The CDR3 region has the DNA TGTGCCAGCACCATAAGCGGGGGCTTTAGCAATCAGCCCCAGCATTTT.

The sample holds a few counts of this clonotype. The rearrangement uses TRBV2 and TRBJ2-5; 9 nucleotides line up with TRBD1. J lost 2 bases, V lost 6 bases, and 7 bases had no gene match. The germline V gene encodes CDR1 SNHLY and CDR2 FYNNEI. The CDR3 covers 15 residues. The CDR3 is CASRAQGARQETQYF. CDR3 bases: TGTGCCAGCAGGGCACAGGGGGCGCGGCAAGAGACCCAGTACTTC.